Shown below are 27 T cell receptor beta chains from a single sample sequenced in a study of shared clonotypes between healthy human individuals. The naive CD8 population came from CD45RO-negative cells selected for CCR7, without terminally differentiated effector memory CD45RA+ cells. Data came from immunoSEQ multiplex PCR; TCRdb stores just in-frame clones and leaves some out. The sample has around 640,000 clones; approximately 96% are singletons. The sample was naive CD8+ T cells sorted from blood. Source of these receptors: a woman younger than 45 in good health.

V usage is TRBV11-2 and J usage is TRBJ2-1; 8 bases map to TRBD2. CDR1 is SGHAT, CDR2 FQNNGV, per germline. This CDR3 region has 16 residues. The V and J ends lost 5 bases and 8 bases, in that order; junction bases with no gene match: 14. In nucleotides, the CDR3 is TGTGCCAGCAGCCCACAAGCGGGAGAGGGTATCTATGAGCAGTTCTTC. Its protein product is CASSPQAGEGIYEQFF.

In the case of this clone: One end of the junction is discordant with germline, which a read error may explain. The rearrangement uses TRBV5-1 and TRBJ2-7; 7 bases agree with TRBD1. The CDR3 length is 15 residues. Germline assignment: CDR1 SGHRS and CDR2 YFSETQ. The CDR3 nucleotides read TGCGCCAGCAGCCAGAACCGGGACAGCTCCCACGAGCAGTACTTC. This gives the protein CASSQNRDSSHEQYF.

This chain uses TRBV7-8 with TRBJ2-7, with 11 bases identical to TRBD2. The CDR3 has 14 amino acids. Germline CDR1 reads SGHVS; CDR2 reads FQNEAQ. V was clipped by 4 bases and J by 3 bases; unmatched bases: 2. As DNA, the CDR3 is TGTGCCAGCAGCTCCGGGACTAGCGGCTACGAGCAGTACTTC. It yields the protein CASSSGTSGYEQYF.

The chain is built from TRBV28 and TRBJ2-7; 9 bases agree with TRBD1. The V segment lost 5 bases and the J segment 3 bases; nucleotides outside the gene matches: 11. The germline gives CDR1 MDHEN, CDR2 SYDVKM. The CDR3 contains 16 residues. The DNA for the CDR3 is TGTGCCAGCAGTCGTCACCCTAGACAGGGGGTCTACGAGCAGTACTTC. As protein: CASSRHPRQGVYEQYF.

The CDR3 nucleotides are TGCGCCAGCAGCCAACGGGACAGGGGGGGCGAGCAGTACTTC. Its translation is CASSQRDRGGEQYF. The chain joins TRBV4-1 to TRBJ2-7; TRBD1 matches 11 bases. The CDR3 runs to 14 residues. J was trimmed by 6 bases and V by 2 bases; bases with no gene match: 3. CDR1 is MGHRA and CDR2 is YSYEKL in the germline V gene.

The rearrangement links TRBV12-5 to TRBJ2-2; D not certain. This CDR3 comprises 15 residues. Deletions cut 3 bases from V and 5 bases from J, with 13 bases between. Germline assignment: CDR1 LGHNT and CDR2 FRNRAP. The CDR3 coding sequence is TGTGCTAGTGGTTTTAGTATAGCCCTAACCGGGGAGCTGTTTTTT. Its translation is CASGFSIALTGELFF.

The chain couples TRBV6-1 to TRBJ2-7; 8 bases fit TRBD2. Germline CDR1 reads MNHNS; CDR2 reads SASEGT. With 3 bases clipped from V and 3 bases from J, the junction kept 4 bases outside the gene matches. CDR3 length: 14 residues. The chain's CDR3 is CASSDFSGNYEQYF. The CDR3 nucleotides are TGTGCCAGCAGTGACTTTAGCGGGAACTACGAGCAGTACTTC.

V usage is TRBV6-6 and J usage is TRBJ1-4; TRBD1 matches at 9 bases. Per germline, CDR1 MNHNY and CDR2 SVGAGI (reference sequence). The CDR3 contains 15 residues. Trimming cost V 5 bases and J 4 bases; bases outside gene matches: 5. In nucleotides, the CDR3 is TGTGCCAGCAGTAACAGGGGGCTCGATAATGAAAAACTGTTTTTT. Protein product: CASSNRGLDNEKLFF.

V and J are TRBV6-5 and TRBJ2-3; 9 nucleotides match TRBD1. The CDR3 is 15 residues long. Unmatched junction bases numbered 6, after V lost 4 bases and J lost 4 bases. Looked up from germline, CDR1 is MNHEY and CDR2 is SVGAGI. This chain's CDR3 is CASSFGQGRADTQYF. The CDR3 bases are TGTGCCAGCAGTTTTGGACAGGGGCGGGCAGATACGCAGTATTTT.

This chain joins TRBV13 and TRBJ2-7; TRBD1 matches 10 bases. The V gene end was trimmed by 5 bases and the J gene end by 5 bases; junction bases not matched to a gene: 9. Germline CDR1 and CDR2: PRHDT and FYEKMQ (reference sequence). The CDR3 spans 15 residues. The CDR3 here is CASSQTGQGFHEQYF. Written as DNA, the CDR3 is TGTGCCAGCAGCCAAACGGGACAGGGGTTTCACGAGCAGTACTTC.

The V call is TRBV11-1, the J call TRBJ2-7; a weak D match, TRBD1 (5 bases). The V and J ends lost 5 bases and 6 bases respectively, with 20 bases between them. Germline V gene data show CDR1 as SGHAT and CDR2 as FQDESV (reference sequence). The CDR3 runs 15 residues. The CDR3 DNA sequence: TGTGCCAGCAGCCTTCTCAGGGTCGGAATGCTCGAGCAGTACTTC. This translates into CASSLLRVGMLEQYF. Filled out from reference TRBV11-1 and TRBJ2-7, the complete variable domain reads EAEVAQSPRYKITEKSQAVAFWCDPISGHATLYWYRQILGQGPELLVQFQDESVVDDSQLPKDRFSAERLKGVDSTLKIQPAELGDSAMYLCASSLLRVGMLEQYFGPGTRLTVT.

The V call is TRBV7-2, the J call TRBJ1-1; D is ambiguous. This CDR3 is 16 amino acids long. The germline V gene encodes CDR1 SGHTA and CDR2 FQGNSA. V gave up 2 bases and J gave up 4 bases, with 17 bases separating them. CDR3 sequence reads: CASSLLGSRRSTEAFF. The DNA of the CDR3 is TGTGCCAGCAGCTTATTAGGCTCCAGGCGCAGCACTGAAGCTTTCTTT.

The rearrangement uses TRBV4-1 and TRBJ2-5; 11 nucleotides align to TRBD2. Judging by the DNA end, TRBJ2-7 fits better; the J call may be wrong. CDR1 MGHRA and CDR2 YSYEKL come from the germline V gene. CDR3 length: 18 amino acids. CDR3 sequence (DNA): TGCGCCAGCAGCGGACCCGCCTTTACTAGCGGGAGTGGGTACGAGCAGTACTTC. Its translation: CASSGPAFTSGSGYEQYF.

The rearrangement links TRBV7-9 to TRBJ2-2; 9 nucleotides agree with TRBD1. The J segment lost 8 bases and the V segment lost 5 bases, leaving 6 bases of the junction unmatched. The CDR3 loop spans 14 amino acids. Germline lookup yields CDR1 SEHNR and CDR2 FQNEAQ (reference sequence). CDR3 amino acids: CASSPTGGPGELFF. CDR3 in DNA: TGTGCCAGCAGCCCGACAGGGGGGCCAGGGGAGCTGTTTTTT.

V is TRBV19 and J is TRBJ2-2, with D possibly TRBD1 on 6 matching bases. Germline assignment: CDR1 LNHDA and CDR2 SQIVND (reference sequence). The V end lost 9 bases, the J end lost 2 bases, and 25 bases lay between the germline ends. The CDR3 length is 18 residues. The CDR3, as DNA: TGTGCCAGCCGGCCCCGCGACGGGACAACTCGTAACACCGGGGAGCTGTTTTTT. Its protein is CASRPRDGTTRNTGELFF.

The CDR3 region has the DNA TGTGCCAGCAGCACAGGGATAGCGGGAGGGCCCCTCAGCCAGCAGTACTTC. This gives the protein CASSTGIAGGPLSQQYF. The V and J genes are TRBV7-9 and TRBJ2-7; 11 bases are shared with TRBD2. With V trimmed by 5 bases and J by 8 bases, 17 bases remained unmatched. The CDR3 totals 17 residues. The V gene's germline CDR1 is SEHNR and CDR2 FQNEAQ (reference sequence).

The genes are TRBV4-1 and TRBJ2-1; D is ambiguous. Looked up from germline, CDR1 is MGHRA and CDR2 is YSYEKL. V gave up 1 base and J gave up 1 base, with 5 bases separating them. The CDR3 loop spans 14 amino acids. CDR3 sequence reads: CASSQGKSYNEQFF. CDR3 coding DNA: TGCGCCAGCAGCCAAGGGAAGTCCTACAATGAGCAGTTCTTC.

The chain is built from TRBV9 and TRBJ2-1; 10 nucleotides line up with TRBD2. The V and J ends lost 0 bases and 4 bases, in that order; junction bases with no gene match: 4. The CDR3 is 16 amino acids. Germline-derived CDR1 and CDR2 are SGDLS and YYNGEE. In DNA form, the CDR3 reads TGTGCCAGCAGCGTAGAAGCGGGAGGGCCTTACAATGAGCAGTTCTTC. This encodes CASSVEAGGPYNEQFF.

The J gene is TRBJ2-7, the V gene TRBV2, with TRBD2 identical over 7 bases. The CDR3 runs 19 residues. The germline gives CDR1 SNHLY, CDR2 FYNNEI. V gave up 2 bases and J gave up 0 bases; unmatched junction bases: 16. The CDR3 DNA sequence: TGTGCCAGCAGTGAACTCAAAGTGGATACTAGCGCAAGCTCCTACGAGCAGTACTTC. Its protein product is CASSELKVDTSASSYEQYF. Full variable domain (missing parts from reference TRBV2 and TRBJ2-7): EPEVTQTPSHQVTQMGQEVILRCVPISNHLYFYWYRQILGQKVEFLVSFYNNEISEKSEIFDDQFSVERPDGSNFTLKIRSTKLEDSAMYFCASSELKVDTSASSYEQYFGPGTRLTVT.

The rearrangement uses TRBV19 and TRBJ1-2; no firm D call. There are 12 residues in the CDR3. Looked up from germline, CDR1 is LNHDA and CDR2 is SQIVND (reference sequence). Trimming took off 7 bases at V and 7 bases at J, with 13 bases between the two ends. CDR3 in amino acids: CASKWSSTGYTF. The CDR3 DNA follows: TGTGCCAGTAAATGGAGTTCGACTGGCTACACCTTC. Full variable domain (missing parts from reference TRBV19 and TRBJ1-2): DGGITQSPKYLFRKEGQNVTLSCEQNLNHDAMYWYRQDPGQGLRLIYYSQIVNDFQKGDIAEGYSVSREKKESFPLTVTSAQKNPTAFYLCASKWSSTGYTFGSGTRLTVV.

V and J are TRBV7-7 and TRBJ2-5, with 8 bases matching TRBD1. The CDR3 contains 16 residues. With 1 base clipped from V and 1 base from J, the junction kept 5 bases outside the gene matches. The germline gives CDR1 SSHAT, CDR2 FNYEAQ (reference sequence). The CDR3 DNA is TGTGCCAGCAGCTTAGGCGACAGGGGAGCCCAAGAGACCCAGTACTTC. Protein: CASSLGDRGAQETQYF.

A single count supports this clone. At one end, the junction sequence differs from germline, possibly due to a read error. V is TRBV5-6 and J is TRBJ2-7; D unresolved. Germline-derived CDR1 and CDR2 are SGHDT and YYEEEE. The CDR3 sequence is 13 residues long. CDR3 sequence (DNA): TGTGCCAGCAGTTTGGGTACTCCCTACGAGCAGTACTTC. Its protein is CASSLGTPYEQYF.

The gene calls are TRBV20-1 and TRBJ2-5; no clear D. The end of the DNA is better explained by TRBJ2-7, so the J call may be wrong. The CDR3 runs 10 residues. CDR1 is DFQATT, CDR2 SNEGSKA, per germline (reference sequence). CDR3 bases: TGCAGTGCTGGGCCCTACGAGCAGTACTTC. As protein: CSAGPYEQYF.

Remarks on this clone: The identical CDR3 is also encoded by other nucleotide sequences in the sample. The chain has TRBV5-6 and TRBJ1-1; unclear D gene. The CDR3 is 13 residues long. CDR1 is SGHDT, CDR2 YYEEEE, per germline. The ends were cut back, 0 bases at V and 4 bases at J, with 7 bases in the middle. As DNA, the CDR3 is TGTGCCAGCAGCTTGGCGGGTAGCACTGAAGCTTTCTTT. This sequence encodes CASSLAGSTEAFF. Supplemented by reference TRBV5-6 and TRBJ1-1, the full variable domain reads DAGVTQSPTHLIKTRGQQVTLRCSPKSGHDTVSWYQQALGQGPQFIFQYYEEEERQRGNFPDRFSGHQFPNYSSELNVNALLLGDSALYLCASSLAGSTEAFFGQGTRLTVV.

The chain combines TRBV19 with TRBJ1-2; 8 bases align to TRBD1. This CDR3 spans 14 amino acids. J lost 5 bases, V lost 8 bases, and 10 bases had no gene match. CDR1 and CDR2 (germline): LNHDA, SQIVND (reference sequence). CDR3 loop: CASSNQGAGYGYTF. CDR3 nucleotides: TGTGCCAGTTCCAACCAGGGGGCGGGTTATGGCTACACCTTC. Filled out from reference TRBV19 and TRBJ1-2, the complete variable domain reads DGGITQSPKYLFRKEGQNVTLSCEQNLNHDAMYWYRQDPGQGLRLIYYSQIVNDFQKGDIAEGYSVSREKKESFPLTVTSAQKNPTAFYLCASSNQGAGYGYTFGSGTRLTVV.

On this clone: One end of the junction fails to match germline, which may point to a read error. The genes are TRBV5-4 and TRBJ1-1, with 7 positions matching TRBD1. CDR1 and CDR2 (germline): SGHNT, YYREEE (reference sequence). This CDR3 is built from 17 residues. Written as DNA, the CDR3 is TGTGCCAGCAGCCCCGGCGAAGGGGGCTGGTTGAAAACTGAAGCTTTCTTT. The encoded protein is CASSPGEGGWLKTEAFF.

The J gene is TRBJ2-2, the V gene TRBV10-2; 7 bases agree with TRBD2. V shed 8 bases and J 4 bases; nucleotides not matched to a gene: 7. The length of the CDR3 is 14 residues. Looked up from germline, CDR1 is WSHSY and CDR2 is SAAADI. The CDR3 here is CASGDGRRTGELFF. CDR3 bases: TGCGCCAGCGGAGACGGGAGGCGCACCGGGGAGCTGTTTTTT.